A single sample is the source of the 20 T cell receptor beta chains below, sequenced in a study of blood T cell repertoires in COVID-19. The table came from immunoSEQ multiplex PCR; TCRdb's copy has only in-frame clones and leaves some out. The sample yields roughly 100,000 clones, about 90% seen once. The source material was peripheral blood. These receptors were collected from a human donor in a cohort sampled during active COVID-19.

The chain links TRBV6-1 to TRBJ1-3, with D perhaps matching TRBD1 (5 bases). Per germline, CDR1 MNHNS and CDR2 SASEGT. The V and J ends lost 4 bases and 0 bases respectively, with 13 bases between them. CDR3 size: 16 residues. The CDR3 loop is CASSVVGEGSGNTIYF. CDR3 DNA: TGTGCCAGCAGTGTTGTAGGGGAAGGCTCTGGAAACACCATATATTTT.

The genes are TRBV6-5 and TRBJ1-1, with unresolved D. Trimming took off 3 bases at V and 0 bases at J, with 11 bases between the two ends. The CDR3 contains 15 residues. Germline V gene sequence: CDR1 MNHEY, CDR2 SVGAGI. Here the CDR3 DNA reads TGTGCCAGCAGTTATTTTGCGTCCATGAACACTGAAGCTTTCTTT. Encoded protein: CASSYFASMNTEAFF.

The chain employs TRBV4-1 and TRBJ2-1; 7 nucleotides line up with TRBD2. Germline lookup yields CDR1 MGHRA and CDR2 YSYEKL. CDR3 length: 14 amino acids. V dropped 4 bases and J dropped 5; count of bases not matched to a gene: 5. CDR3 residues: CASSPRDYHNEQFF. The CDR3 nucleotides read TGCGCCAGCAGCCCGAGGGACTACCACAATGAGCAGTTCTTC.

The chain recombines TRBV28 with TRBJ2-3; 9 bases agree with TRBD2. Germline values: CDR1 MDHEN, CDR2 SYDVKM. J was trimmed by 5 bases and V by 5 bases; bases with no gene match: 14. The CDR3 extends over 17 amino acids. DNA of the CDR3: TGTGCCAGCAGTATACCTAGCGGGGTCCCCTCGGGAGATACGCAGTATTTT. Its translation: CASSIPSGVPSGDTQYF.

The chain combines TRBV28 with TRBJ2-7; no clear D gene. With 2 bases removed from V and 0 bases from J, the gap between germline ends came to 5 bases. The CDR3 has 13 residues. Germline lookup yields CDR1 MDHEN and CDR2 SYDVKM. CDR3 bases: TGTGCCAGCAGTTTACTCAGCTCCTACGAGCAGTACTTC. Residues: CASSLLSSYEQYF.

V and J are TRBV4-1 and TRBJ2-2; 8 positions match TRBD1. This CDR3 contains 14 residues. Germline loops: CDR1 MGHRA, CDR2 YSYEKL. V trimming: 3 bases; J trimming: 12 bases; junction bases outside the gene matches: 9. CDR3 amino acids: CASSHNQRTGQLFF. CDR3 in DNA: TGCGCCAGCAGCCACAACCAGCGGACAGGGCAGCTGTTTTTT.

The gene calls are TRBV4-2 and TRBJ2-1, with D perhaps matching TRBD2 (5 bases). There are 13 residues in the CDR3. CDR1 LGHNA and CDR2 YNFKEQ come from the germline V gene. With 0 bases removed from V and 5 bases from J, the gap between germline ends came to 5 bases. This CDR3 reads CASSQDGDNEQFF. CDR3 DNA: TGTGCCAGCAGCCAAGACGGGGACAATGAGCAGTTCTTC.

This sequence joins TRBV5-4 and TRBJ1-1, with D possibly being TRBD1 (5 bases). Germline V gene lookup returns CDR1 SGHNT and CDR2 YYREEE (reference sequence). The CDR3 runs to 13 residues. The V end was cut by 5 bases, the J end by 1 base, with 9 bases between. CDR3 bases: TGTGCCAGCAGATCTGACAGGAACACTGAAGCTTTCTTT. Translation: CASRSDRNTEAFF.

This clone showed up just once. The CDR3 spells CASRPGLAGVSYNEQFF. The CDR3 DNA sequence: TGCGCCAGCCGCCCGGGACTAGCGGGAGTCTCCTACAATGAGCAGTTCTTC. This chain links TRBV5-1 with TRBJ2-1, with 14 bases identical to TRBD2. Germline values: CDR1 SGHRS, CDR2 YFSETQ. The V and J ends lost 7 bases and 0 bases, in that order; junction bases with no gene match: 6. The CDR3 runs 17 residues.

The chain recombines TRBV7-3 with TRBJ1-1, with D possibly matching TRBD1 (5 bases). Per germline, CDR1 SGHTA and CDR2 FQGTGA. Trimming cost V 5 bases and J 5 bases, with 12 bases left between them. The CDR3 extends over 13 amino acids. This CDR3 reads CASSLREGTEAFF. The CDR3, as DNA: TGTGCCAGCAGCCTCAGGGAGGGGACTGAAGCTTTCTTT.

V and J are TRBV3-1 (or the pseudogene TRBV3-2) and TRBJ1-4; 7 bases agree with TRBD1. This CDR3 has 14 residues. V was clipped by 7 bases and J by 7 bases; unmatched bases: 9. Germline CDR1 is LGHDT and CDR2 is YNNKEL (reference sequence). The CDR3 coding sequence is TGTGCCAGCAACCACAGGGGTGGGGGTGAAAAACTGTTTTTT. It yields the protein CASNHRGGGEKLFF.

V is TRBV12-3 or TRBV12-4 and J is TRBJ2-1; possible D gene TRBD2, 5 bases. The CDR3 loop spans 12 amino acids. Trimming took off 3 bases at V and 9 bases at J, with 9 bases between the two ends. The CDR3 here is CASSFFEGEQFF. The CDR3 region has the DNA TGTGCCAGCAGTTTCTTCGAGGGTGAGCAGTTCTTC.

The chain employs TRBV7-2 and TRBJ2-3, with 13 bases fitting TRBD2. This CDR3 region has 15 residues. V shed 4 bases and J 8 bases; nucleotides not matched to a gene: 6. Per the germline V gene, CDR1 is SGHTA and CDR2 is FQGNSA. The CDR3 DNA reads TGTGCCAGCAGCTCAGGACTAGCGGGGGTTGGTACGCAGTATTTT. Translation: CASSSGLAGVGTQYF.

CDR3 bases: TGTGCCAGCAGTGCGGGGGAAGAGACCCAGTACTTC. Translating it yields CASSAGEETQYF. This chain connects TRBV12-3 or TRBV12-4 to TRBJ2-5, with 7 nucleotides matching TRBD2. The J segment lost 3 bases and the V segment lost 5 bases, leaving 0 bases of the junction unmatched. This CDR3 has 12 residues.

This chain joins TRBV7-9 and TRBJ2-6, with 11 bases aligning to TRBD1. Germline trimming cut 5 bases from V and 3 bases from J; bases unmatched to any gene: 6. In germline, CDR1 is SEHNR, CDR2 FQNEAQ (reference sequence). The CDR3 length is 17 residues. CDR3 DNA sequence: TGTGCCAGCAGCATCGGACAGGGGGCGTTTGGGGCCAACGTCCTGACTTTC. It yields the protein CASSIGQGAFGANVLTF.

The gene calls are TRBV30 and TRBJ1-5; 8 bases agree with TRBD1. The germline CDR1 and CDR2 sequences are GTSNPN and SVGIG (reference sequence). With 4 bases clipped from V and 7 bases from J, the junction kept 12 bases outside the gene matches. The CDR3 has 15 residues. Here the CDR3 DNA reads TGTGCCTGGACGTCCCGTACAGGGGGTGGGCAGCCCCAGCATTTT. It specifies CAWTSRTGGGQPQHF. The whole variable domain, remainder taken from reference TRBV30 and TRBJ1-5, is SQTIHQWPATLVQPVGSPLSLECTVEGTSNPNLYWYRQAAGRGLQLLFYSVGIGQISSEVPQNLSASRPQDRQFILSSKKLLLSDSGFYLCAWTSRTGGGQPQHFGDGTRLSIL.

The rearrangement uses TRBV15 and TRBJ1-5; 8 positions match TRBD1. The CDR3 contains 16 residues. Germline CDR1 LNHNV, CDR2 YYDKDF (reference sequence). The junction had 5 bases not matched to a gene; V was cut back by 1 base and J by 3 bases. The CDR3 nucleotides are TGTGCCACCAGCAGAGGGACAGGGAGCCTCAATCAGCCCCAGCATTTT. Protein sequence: CATSRGTGSLNQPQHF.

V and J are TRBV9 and TRBJ2-2; tentative D call: TRBD2 (5 bases). Germline V gives CDR1 SGDLS, CDR2 YYNGEE. This CDR3 contains 16 residues. Trimming left V 0 bases short and J 4 bases short, with 13 bases between. In DNA form, the CDR3 reads TGTGCCAGCAGCGTAGATGGCGGGTCGACCACCGGGGAGCTGTTTTTT. Protein: CASSVDGGSTTGELFF.

The V call is TRBV7-3, the J call TRBJ2-2; TRBD1 matches at 8 bases. This CDR3 region has 15 residues. Germline loops: CDR1 SGHTA, CDR2 FQGTGA. The V and J ends lost 5 bases and 7 bases, in that order; junction bases with no gene match: 9. The CDR3 loop reads CASSTGQASIGELFF. The DNA for the CDR3 is TGTGCCAGCAGCACGGGACAGGCCTCTATCGGGGAGCTGTTTTTT.

This clone was seen just once. The chain employs TRBV29-1 and TRBJ2-1, with 11 bases identical to TRBD2. V dropped 8 bases and J dropped 5; count of bases not matched to a gene: 14. Germline V lookup: CDR1 SQVTM, CDR2 ANQGSEA. The CDR3 runs 16 residues. The CDR3 nucleotides are TGCAGCCTGTATATTTCCACTAGCGGGAGCCACAATGAGCAGTTCTTC. As protein: CSLYISTSGSHNEQFF.